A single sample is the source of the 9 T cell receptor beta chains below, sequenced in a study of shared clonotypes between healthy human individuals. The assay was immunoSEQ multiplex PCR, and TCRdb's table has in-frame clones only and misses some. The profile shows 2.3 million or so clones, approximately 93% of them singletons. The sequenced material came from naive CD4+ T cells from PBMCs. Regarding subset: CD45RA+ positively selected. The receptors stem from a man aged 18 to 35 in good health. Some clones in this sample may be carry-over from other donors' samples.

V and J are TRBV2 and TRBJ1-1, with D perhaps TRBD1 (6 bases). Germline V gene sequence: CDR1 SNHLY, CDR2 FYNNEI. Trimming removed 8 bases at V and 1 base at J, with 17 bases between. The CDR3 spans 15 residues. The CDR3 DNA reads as TGTGCCAGCGACATACAGGGTGGAGGGAACACTGAAGCTTTCTTT. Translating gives CASDIQGGGNTEAFF.

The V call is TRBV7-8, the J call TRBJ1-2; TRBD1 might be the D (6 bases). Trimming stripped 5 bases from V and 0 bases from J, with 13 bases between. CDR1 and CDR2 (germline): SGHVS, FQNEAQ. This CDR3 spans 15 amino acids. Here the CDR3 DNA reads TGTGCCAGCAGCCCCCGGGACAATTCTAACTATGGCTACACCTTC. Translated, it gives CASSPRDNSNYGYTF.

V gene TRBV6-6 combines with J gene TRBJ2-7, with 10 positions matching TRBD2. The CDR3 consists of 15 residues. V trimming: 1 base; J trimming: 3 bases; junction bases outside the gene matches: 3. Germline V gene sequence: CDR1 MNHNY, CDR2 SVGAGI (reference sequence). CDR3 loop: CASSYLLAGDYEQYF. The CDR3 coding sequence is TGTGCCAGCAGTTACTTGCTAGCGGGGGACTACGAGCAGTACTTC.

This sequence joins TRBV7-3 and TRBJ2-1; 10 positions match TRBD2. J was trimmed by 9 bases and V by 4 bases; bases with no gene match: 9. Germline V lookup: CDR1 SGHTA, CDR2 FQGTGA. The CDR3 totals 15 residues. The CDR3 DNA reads TGTGCCAGCAGCTACCTAGCGGGAGTTGTGGGTGAGCAGTTCTTC. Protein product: CASSYLAGVVGEQFF.

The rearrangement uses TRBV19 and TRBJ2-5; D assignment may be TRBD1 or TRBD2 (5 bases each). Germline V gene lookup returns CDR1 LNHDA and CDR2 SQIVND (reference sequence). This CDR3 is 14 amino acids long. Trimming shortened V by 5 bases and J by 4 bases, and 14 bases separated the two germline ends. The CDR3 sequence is CASSQSRGAETQYF. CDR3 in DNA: TGTGCCAGTAGTCAGTCGAGAGGGGCAGAGACCCAGTACTTC.

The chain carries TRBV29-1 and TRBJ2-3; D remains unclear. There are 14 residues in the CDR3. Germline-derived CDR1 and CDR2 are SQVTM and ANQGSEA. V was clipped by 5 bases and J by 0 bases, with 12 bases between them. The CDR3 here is CSVTVTLSTDTQYF. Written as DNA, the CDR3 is TGCAGCGTTACCGTAACTTTAAGCACAGATACGCAGTATTTT.

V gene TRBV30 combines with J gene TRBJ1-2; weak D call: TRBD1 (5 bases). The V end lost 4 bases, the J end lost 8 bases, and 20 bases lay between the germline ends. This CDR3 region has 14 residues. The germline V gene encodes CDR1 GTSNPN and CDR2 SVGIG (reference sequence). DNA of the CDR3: TGTGCCTGGAAGGCATGGGCCCAGAAGGGGGGCTACACCTTC. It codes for CAWKAWAQKGGYTF.

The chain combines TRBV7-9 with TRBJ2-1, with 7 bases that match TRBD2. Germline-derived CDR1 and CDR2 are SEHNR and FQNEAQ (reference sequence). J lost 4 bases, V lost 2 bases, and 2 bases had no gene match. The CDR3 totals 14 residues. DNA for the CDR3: TGTGCCAGCAGCTTACTAGCGGCGTACAATGAGCAGTTCTTC. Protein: CASSLLAAYNEQFF.

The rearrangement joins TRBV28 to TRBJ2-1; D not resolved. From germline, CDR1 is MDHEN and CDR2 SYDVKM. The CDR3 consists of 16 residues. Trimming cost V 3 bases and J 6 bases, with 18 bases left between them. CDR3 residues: CASSLGGSPAGNEQFF. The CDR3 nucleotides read TGTGCCAGCAGTTTGGGCGGATCCCCCGCTGGCAATGAGCAGTTCTTC.